A selection of T cell receptor beta chains follows, all from one sample in a study of T cell responses to AZD1222 COVID-19 vaccine. Repertoires were generated with immunoSEQ multiplex PCR, while TCRdb's copy carries only in-frame clones and drops some. The sample consists of some 130,000 clones, around 90% of them appearing once. Source: peripheral blood, taken on day 0 of AZD1222 vaccination. These receptors all come from an adult in good health. CDR3s include the opening cysteine and the closing phenylalanine or tryptophan. D genes are given only for firm matches. Some rows mark clone size as missing; the rest say once, few, many or name a class of expanded clone.

v_gene: TRBV15; j_gene: TRBJ1-5; abundance: -; d_gene: -; CDR3aa: CATSRDRGGLGNQPQHF; CDR3nt: TGTGCCACCAGCAGAGATCGGGGGGGCCTTGGCAATCAGCCCCAGCATTTT
v_gene: TRBV6-5; j_gene: TRBJ1-1; abundance: -; d_gene: -; CDR3aa: CASKTGNTEAFF; CDR3nt: TGTGCCAGCAAGACTGGGAACACTGAAGCTTTCTTT
v_gene: TRBV3-1/TRBV3-2; j_gene: TRBJ2-2; abundance: -; d_gene: TRBD1; CDR3aa: CASSQPGTGIPGELFF; CDR3nt: TGTGCCAGCAGCCAACCCGGGACAGGGATTCCCGGGGAGCTGTTTTTT
v_gene: TRBV10-3; j_gene: TRBJ1-1; abundance: -; d_gene: -; CDR3aa: CAILTGTEAFF; CDR3nt: TGTGCCATCCTCACAGGGACTGAAGCTTTCTTT
v_gene: TRBV27; j_gene: TRBJ1-5; abundance: -; d_gene: -; CDR3aa: CASSFVMGDQPQHF; CDR3nt: TGTGCCAGCAGTTTTGTAATGGGCGATCAGCCCCAGCATTTT
v_gene: TRBV19; j_gene: TRBJ1-5; abundance: -; d_gene: -; CDR3aa: CASSIPGRVGQPQHF; CDR3nt: TGTGCCAGTAGTATACCCGGCAGGGTTGGTCAGCCCCAGCATTTT
v_gene: TRBV27; j_gene: TRBJ2-1; abundance: few; d_gene: -; CDR3aa: CASAPGKNEQFF; CDR3nt: TGTGCCAGCGCTCCAGGAAAAAATGAGCAGTTCTTC
v_gene: TRBV9; j_gene: TRBJ2-1; abundance: -; d_gene: -; CDR3aa: CASSSFSGFLEQFF; CDR3nt: TGTGCCAGCAGCTCTTTTTCAGGGTTTTTGGAGCAGTTCTTC
v_gene: TRBV9; j_gene: TRBJ2-3; abundance: -; d_gene: TRBD2; CDR3aa: CASSVASGDRLAGADTQYF; CDR3nt: TGTGCCAGCAGCGTAGCTTCGGGCGATCGACTAGCGGGGGCAGATACGCAGTATTTT
v_gene: TRBV9; j_gene: TRBJ2-5; abundance: -; d_gene: -; CDR3aa: CASSARGYQETQYF; CDR3nt: TGTGCCAGCAGCGCCCGTGGGTACCAAGAGACCCAGTACTTC
v_gene: TRBV7-9; j_gene: TRBJ2-2; abundance: -; d_gene: -; CDR3aa: CASSPTQGTGELFF; CDR3nt: TGTGCCAGCAGCCCCACTCAAGGCACCGGGGAGCTGTTTTTT
v_gene: TRBV5-8; j_gene: TRBJ1-4; abundance: -; d_gene: TRBD1; CDR3aa: CASSFRTGGVEKLFF; CDR3nt: TGTGCCAGCAGCTTCCGGACAGGGGGAGTTGAAAAACTGTTTTTT
v_gene: TRBV5-6; j_gene: TRBJ1-2; abundance: few; d_gene: -; CDR3aa: CASSSGLNYGYTF; CDR3nt: TGTGCCAGCAGCTCAGGACTTAACTATGGCTACACCTTC
v_gene: TRBV2; j_gene: TRBJ2-5; abundance: -; d_gene: -; CDR3aa: CASTRGGGGETQYF; CDR3nt: TGTGCCAGCACCCGAGGGGGCGGGGGGGAGACCCAGTACTTC
v_gene: TRBV19; j_gene: TRBJ2-3; abundance: -; d_gene: TRBD2; CDR3aa: CASSIIAPSGGTDTQYF; CDR3nt: TGTGCCAGTAGTATTATCGCCCCTAGCGGGGGCACAGATACGCAGTATTTT
v_gene: TRBV9; j_gene: TRBJ1-2; abundance: -; d_gene: -; CDR3aa: CASSVLGDGLYYGYTF; CDR3nt: TGTGCCAGCAGCGTGCTGGGGGACGGGCTGTATTATGGCTACACCTTC
v_gene: TRBV5-1; j_gene: TRBJ2-2; abundance: -; d_gene: TRBD1; CDR3aa: CASSWDRDTGELFF; CDR3nt: TGCGCCAGCAGCTGGGACAGGGACACCGGGGAGCTGTTTTTT
v_gene: TRBV2; j_gene: TRBJ2-2; abundance: -; d_gene: -; CDR3aa: CASSLDSTGELFF; CDR3nt: TGTGCCAGCAGTCTGGACTCAACCGGGGAGCTGTTTTTT
v_gene: TRBV12-5; j_gene: TRBJ2-7; abundance: -; d_gene: TRBD1; CDR3aa: CASGLPRQGTYEQYF; CDR3nt: TGTGCTAGTGGTTTGCCCCGACAGGGCACCTACGAGCAGTACTTC
v_gene: TRBV6-6; j_gene: TRBJ1-2; abundance: -; d_gene: TRBD1; CDR3aa: CASQTGANYGYTF; CDR3nt: TGTGCCAGCCAGACAGGGGCTAACTATGGCTACACCTTC
v_gene: TRBV5-1; j_gene: TRBJ1-2; abundance: once; d_gene: -; CDR3aa: CASSTGRNYGYTF; CDR3nt: TGCGCCAGCAGCACCGGACGAAACTATGGCTACACCTTC
v_gene: TRBV7-9; j_gene: TRBJ1-1; abundance: -; d_gene: -; CDR3aa: CASSQDRWAMNTEAFF; CDR3nt: TGTGCCAGCAGCCAGGACCGGTGGGCCATGAACACTGAAGCTTTCTTT
v_gene: TRBV10-3; j_gene: TRBJ2-3; abundance: once; d_gene: TRBD2; CDR3aa: CATRTSGGAADTQYF; CDR3nt: TGTGCCACCCGGACTAGCGGGGGGGCCGCAGATACGCAGTATTTT
v_gene: TRBV30; j_gene: TRBJ1-5; abundance: -; d_gene: -; CDR3aa: CAHIHSEGECQPQHF; CDR3nt: TGTGCCCATATCCATTCCGAGGGGGAGTGTCAGCCCCAGCATTTT
v_gene: TRBV5-1; j_gene: TRBJ1-1; abundance: -; d_gene: TRBD1; CDR3aa: CASSEDRGKNTEAFF; CDR3nt: TGCGCCAGCAGCGAGGACAGGGGGAAGAACACTGAAGCTTTCTTT
v_gene: TRBV5-8; j_gene: TRBJ1-1; abundance: -; d_gene: -; CDR3aa: CASSLVANTEAFF; CDR3nt: TGTGCCAGCAGCTTGGTAGCGAACACTGAAGCTTTCTTT
v_gene: TRBV7-9; j_gene: TRBJ2-7; abundance: few; d_gene: -; CDR3aa: CASSFGEGEQYF; CDR3nt: TGTGCCAGCAGCTTCGGTGAGGGCGAGCAGTACTTC
v_gene: TRBV27; j_gene: TRBJ1-2; abundance: -; d_gene: -; CDR3aa: CASSPSEGRGYTF; CDR3nt: TGTGCCAGCAGTCCTTCTGAGGGTCGGGGCTACACCTTC
v_gene: TRBV6-2/TRBV6-3; j_gene: TRBJ2-5; abundance: -; d_gene: -; CDR3aa: CASSSRRGALIKTQYF; CDR3nt: TGTGCCAGCAGCTCTCGACGCGGTGCGTTAATTAAGACCCAGTACTTC
v_gene: TRBV19; j_gene: TRBJ2-1; abundance: -; d_gene: -; CDR3aa: CASSIRLQGMGEQFF; CDR3nt: TGTGCCAGTAGTATTCGGCTCCAGGGGATGGGTGAGCAGTTCTTC
v_gene: TRBV29-1; j_gene: TRBJ2-7; abundance: -; d_gene: TRBD1; CDR3aa: CSVAGTGNEQYF; CDR3nt: TGCAGCGTGGCCGGGACAGGGAACGAGCAGTACTTC
v_gene: TRBV2; j_gene: TRBJ1-4; abundance: -; d_gene: -; CDR3aa: CASRPLGGAGEKLFF; CDR3nt: TGTGCCAGCAGGCCTCTTGGGGGGGCGGGTGAAAAACTGTTTTTT
v_gene: TRBV5-5; j_gene: TRBJ1-2; abundance: -; d_gene: TRBD1; CDR3aa: CASSLALRGARGYGYTF; CDR3nt: TGTGCCAGCAGCTTGGCCCTCAGGGGGGCGCGAGGCTATGGCTACACCTTC
v_gene: TRBV12-3/TRBV12-4; j_gene: TRBJ1-6; abundance: -; d_gene: TRBD1; CDR3aa: CASTGQGNSPLHF; CDR3nt: TGTGCCAGCACCGGACAGGGGAATTCACCCCTCCACTTT
v_gene: TRBV5-5; j_gene: TRBJ1-2; abundance: -; d_gene: -; CDR3aa: CASSLGLTGSSWGYTF; CDR3nt: TGTGCCAGCAGCTTGGGGTTAACTGGCTCTTCGTGGGGCTACACCTTC
v_gene: TRBV6-5; j_gene: TRBJ1-2; abundance: -; d_gene: TRBD1; CDR3aa: CASSRDRGVYGYTF; CDR3nt: TGTGCCAGCAGCCGGGACAGGGGGGTCTATGGCTACACCTTC
v_gene: TRBV19; j_gene: TRBJ1-1; abundance: -; d_gene: TRBD1; CDR3aa: CASSTAGGRTEAFF; CDR3nt: TGTGCCAGTAGTACAGCAGGGGGTAGGACTGAAGCTTTCTTT
v_gene: TRBV29-1; j_gene: TRBJ2-1; abundance: few; d_gene: -; CDR3aa: CTIAQGGPYNEQFF; CDR3nt: TGCACCATAGCCCAGGGGGGTCCCTACAATGAGCAGTTCTTC
v_gene: TRBV7-2; j_gene: TRBJ1-2; abundance: -; d_gene: -; CDR3aa: CASSLARGKSHGYTF; CDR3nt: TGTGCCAGCAGCTTAGCCCGGGGGAAAAGCCATGGCTACACCTTC
v_gene: TRBV6-5; j_gene: TRBJ1-5; abundance: -; d_gene: TRBD1; CDR3aa: CASRGTGFNQPQHF; CDR3nt: TGTGCCAGCAGGGGGACAGGCTTCAATCAGCCCCAGCATTTT
v_gene: TRBV25-1; j_gene: TRBJ1-1; abundance: -; d_gene: -; CDR3aa: CASRKTNRVNTEAFF; CDR3nt: TGTGCCAGCAGGAAGACTAACAGGGTGAACACTGAAGCTTTCTTT
v_gene: TRBV7-2; j_gene: TRBJ2-5; abundance: -; d_gene: -; CDR3aa: CASREQETQYF; CDR3nt: TGTGCCAGCAGAGAGCAAGAGACCCAGTACTTC
v_gene: TRBV10-3; j_gene: TRBJ1-3; abundance: -; d_gene: TRBD1; CDR3aa: CATRDSQSGNTIYF; CDR3nt: TGTGCCACTCGGGACAGTCAGTCTGGAAACACCATATATTTT
v_gene: TRBV19; j_gene: TRBJ1-1; abundance: few; d_gene: -; CDR3aa: CASQSGELRMNTEAFF; CDR3nt: TGTGCCAGCCAATCGGGGGAATTGAGGATGAACACTGAAGCTTTCTTT